The next 30 T cell receptor beta chains were all read from a single sample in a study of T cells after yellow fever vaccination. TCRdb itself ran the 5' RACE reads through MiXCR, one entry per CDR3 protein. The table has over 250,000 distinct CDR3 sequences, around 4.9% seen once; the top ten hold less than 3.5%. This specimen was CD4+ T cells sorted from PBMCs, taken on the day of the yellow fever booster vaccination. The receptors originated from a man between 18 and 35 years old who received the YFV17D yellow fever vaccine.

The chain links TRBV11-2 to TRBJ2-3; D is undetermined. CDR1 is SGHAT and CDR2 is FQNNGV in the germline V gene. V was clipped by 5 bases and J by 3 bases, with 21 bases between them. The CDR3 runs to 17 residues. CDR3 sequence (DNA): TGTGCCAGCAGCCTCCTGGTAGTCGCTATGAGTACAGATACGCAGTATTTT. Translation gives CASSLLVVAMSTDTQYF.

The table lists this clonotype with many counts. DNA of the CDR3: TGTGCCAGCAGCACCCTTTATAGGGGAAGCTCCTACGAGCAGTACTTC. Translated: CASSTLYRGSSYEQYF. The chain joins TRBV11-2 to TRBJ2-7, with D possibly matching TRBD1 (5 bases). The CDR3 has 16 amino acids. V was shortened by 5 bases and J by 0 bases, with 17 bases between the two germline ends. The V gene's germline CDR1 is SGHAT and CDR2 FQNNGV.

This chain connects TRBV7-2 to TRBJ2-3; no clear D gene. Trimming stripped 2 bases from V and 0 bases from J, with 6 bases between. The CDR3 extends over 14 amino acids. Looked up from germline, CDR1 is SGHTA and CDR2 is FQGNSA. The CDR3 region is CASSLTQSTDTQYF. The DNA for the CDR3 is TGTGCCAGCAGCTTAACTCAAAGCACAGATACGCAGTATTTT.

V and J are TRBV7-3 and TRBJ2-5; D possibly corresponds to TRBD1 (5 bases). The germline V gene encodes CDR1 SGHTA and CDR2 FQGTGA. Trimming pared 3 bases from V and 3 bases from J, leaving 8 bases between. The CDR3 sequence is 13 residues long. CDR3 in amino acids: CASSLGPKETQYF. CDR3 coding DNA: TGTGCCAGCAGCTTGGGGCCTAAAGAGACCCAGTACTTC.

This clonotype has a count of ten or more. The chain recombines TRBV29-1 with TRBJ1-4; the D gene is possibly TRBD1 (5 bases). CDR3 size: 13 residues. CDR1 and CDR2 from the germline V gene are SQVTM and ANQGSEA. The V end lost 2 bases, the J end lost 6 bases, and 10 bases lay between the germline ends. The CDR3 spells CSVEIGTDEKLFF. As DNA, the CDR3 is TGCAGCGTTGAAATAGGGACGGATGAAAAACTGTTTTTT.

This clonotype was observed a few times. The chain has TRBV11-2 and TRBJ1-4; D may be TRBD1 (5 bases). With 2 bases removed from V and 4 bases from J, the gap between germline ends came to 14 bases. Germline V lookup: CDR1 SGHAT, CDR2 FQNNGV. The CDR3 extends over 16 amino acids. Here the CDR3 reads CASSLHRGGLNEKLFF. In DNA form, the CDR3 reads TGTGCCAGCAGCTTACATCGGGGCGGACTTAATGAAAAACTGTTTTTT.

This clonotype came up many times. V and J are TRBV21-1 and TRBJ2-2; TRBD2 was called by the table and not checked on the DNA. TRBV21-1 corresponds to a pseudogene. The CDR3 has 19 amino acids. This CDR3 is CASSKCPPTSGGPNGELFF. In nucleotides, the CDR3 is TGTGCCAGCAGCAAATGCCCCCCCACTAGCGGGGGGCCCAACGGGGAGCTGTTTTTT.

This clonotype was observed a handful of times. The chain combines TRBV5-4 with TRBJ2-3, with D unresolved. Trimming took off 0 bases at V and 0 bases at J, with 11 bases between the two ends. The CDR3 runs to 16 residues. Germline V gene sequence: CDR1 SGHNT, CDR2 YYREEE (reference sequence). This chain's CDR3 is CASSLALSTSTDTQYF. CDR3 sequence (DNA): TGTGCCAGCAGCTTGGCACTATCCACTAGCACAGATACGCAGTATTTT.

The genes are TRBV19 and TRBJ2-3; tentative D call: TRBD1 (5 bases). From germline, CDR1 is LNHDA and CDR2 SQIVND (reference sequence). V was pared by 4 bases and J by 5 bases, with 13 bases between. There are 14 residues in the CDR3. The CDR3 coding sequence is TGTGCCAGTAGTACCCTCCCAGGGAAAGATACGCAGTATTTT. This gives the protein CASSTLPGKDTQYF. Complete variable domain (other parts from reference TRBV19 and TRBJ2-3): DGGITQSPKYLFRKEGQNVTLSCEQNLNHDAMYWYRQDPGQGLRLIYYSQIVNDFQKGDIAEGYSVSREKKESFPLTVTSAQKNPTAFYLCASSTLPGKDTQYFGPGTRLTVL.

V usage is TRBV5-1 and J usage is TRBJ2-4; D is ambiguous. The CDR3 consists of 16 residues. V was cut by 1 base and J by 2 bases, with 13 bases left in between. The germline gives CDR1 SGHRS, CDR2 YFSETQ. The CDR3 bases are TGCGCCAGCAGCTTGTGGGATGGAGAGTCCAAAAACATTCAGTACTTC. Translating gives CASSLWDGESKNIQYF.

This clonotype was found many times. This chain joins TRBV4-2 and TRBJ1-2; possibly TRBD1 for D (5 bases). Germline values: CDR1 LGHNA, CDR2 YNFKEQ. The CDR3 runs 17 residues. V was shortened by 1 base and J by 1 base, with 16 bases between the two germline ends. In DNA form, the CDR3 reads TGTGCCAGCAGCCAAGTCTTTCAGGGTAGACGTAACTATGGCTACACCTTC. As protein: CASSQVFQGRRNYGYTF.

CDR3 sequence reads: CASSGTDPAITDTQYF. For the CDR3, the DNA is TGTGCCAGCAGTGGGACCGACCCAGCAATAACAGATACGCAGTATTTT. The chain has TRBV6-2 or TRBV6-3 and TRBJ2-3, with D possibly being TRBD1 or TRBD2 (5 bases each). The CDR3 is 16 amino acids. Trimming removed 5 bases from V and 3 bases from J, with 18 bases in between. Germline V gene data show CDR1 as MNHEY and CDR2 as SVGEGT.

This clonotype was counted at least ten times. V and J are TRBV20-1 and TRBJ2-1; D remains unclear. The CDR3 runs 11 residues. Germline loops: CDR1 DFQATT, CDR2 SNEGSKA (reference sequence). Trimming left V 5 bases short and J 7 bases short, with 9 bases between. CDR3 DNA: TGCAGTGCTTCCTATTGGAATGAGCAGTTCTTC. This gives the protein CSASYWNEQFF.

The CDR3 DNA follows: TGCAGTGCTAGATCTAGCGGGGGGGCAGAGTACAATGAGCAGTTCTTC. Its protein is CSARSSGGAEYNEQFF. The chain employs TRBV20-1 and TRBJ2-1; 12 nucleotides match TRBD2. V lost 2 bases and J lost 4; bases outside the gene matches: 6. This CDR3 region has 16 residues. Germline V gene lookup returns CDR1 DFQATT and CDR2 SNEGSKA (reference sequence).

The table lists this clonotype with a few counts. The chain uses TRBV4-3 and TRBJ2-2; D is possibly TRBD1 or TRBD2 (5 bases each). Germline CDR1 LGHNA, CDR2 YSLEER. The length of the CDR3 is 16 residues. V was clipped by 0 bases and J by 4 bases, with 12 bases between them. This chain's CDR3 is CASSQDYGAGTGELFF. The DNA of the CDR3 is TGCGCCAGCAGCCAAGATTACGGGGCGGGCACCGGGGAGCTGTTTTTT.

This clonotype was seen repeatedly, ten times or more. The gene calls are TRBV5-1 and TRBJ2-1; no definite D call. The CDR3 extends over 14 amino acids. The V and J ends lost 6 bases and 5 bases respectively, with 15 bases between them. Germline loops: CDR1 SGHRS, CDR2 YFSETQ. CDR3 coding DNA: TGCGCCAGCACCCCCTTGGAACAGAACAATGAGCAGTTCTTC. The encoded protein is CASTPLEQNNEQFF.

The table lists this clonotype with a few counts. The V call is TRBV6-1, the J call TRBJ1-6; D is unresolved. V was pared by 7 bases and J by 11 bases, with 18 bases between. The V gene's germline CDR1 is MNHNS and CDR2 SASEGT. The CDR3 has 14 amino acids. The CDR3 sequence: CASTPTLVMTPLHF. The CDR3 bases are TGTGCCAGCACTCCCACCCTGGTTATGACACCCCTCCACTTT.

The J gene is TRBJ2-7, the V gene TRBV5-1; TRBD1 matches at 11 bases. V lost 3 bases, J lost 4 bases, and 6 bases stayed unmatched. The CDR3 length is 15 residues. Germline V gives CDR1 SGHRS, CDR2 YFSETQ. The CDR3 DNA follows: TGCGCCAGCAGCTCCGGGACAGGGGGTTTGTACGAGCAGTACGTC. Translating it yields CASSSGTGGLYEQYV.

This clonotype was counted ten times or more. This sequence joins TRBV20-1 and TRBJ2-5, with TRBD2 identical over 9 bases. CDR3 length: 15 amino acids. From germline, CDR1 is DFQATT and CDR2 SNEGSKA (reference sequence). V lost 0 bases to trimming and J lost 0 bases; unmatched junction nucleotides: 2. The DNA of the CDR3 is TGCAGTGCTAGAGAGGCTAGCGGGGACCAAGAGACCCAGTACTTC. Translation: CSAREASGDQETQYF.

This clonotype was seen at least ten times. V gene TRBV6-5 combines with J gene TRBJ2-7; D perhaps matches TRBD2 (7 bases). Germline loops: CDR1 MNHEY, CDR2 SVGAGI. V lost 5 bases and J 7 bases, leaving 12 bases between the germline ends. CDR3 length equals 12 residues. The CDR3 here is CASSQAGAEQYF. DNA of the CDR3: TGTGCCAGCAGTCAGGCGGGGGCTGAGCAGTACTTC.

In its sample, this clonotype was seen many times. The chain joins TRBV20-1 to TRBJ2-2; D uncertain. V lost 0 bases and J 2 bases, leaving 7 bases between the germline ends. Germline CDR1 reads DFQATT; CDR2 reads SNEGSKA (reference sequence). CDR3 length equals 14 residues. For the CDR3, the DNA is TGCAGTGCTAGAGATCGGCGAAACACCGGGGAGCTGTTTTTT. Translation gives CSARDRRNTGELFF.

This chain links TRBV5-1 with TRBJ1-2, with D uncertain. Deletions cut 0 bases from V and 6 bases from J, with 9 bases between. Germline values: CDR1 SGHRS, CDR2 YFSETQ. The CDR3 spans 13 residues. The CDR3 bases are TGCGCCAGCAGCTTGGTGGCAGAGAATGGCTACACCTTC. This codes for CASSLVAENGYTF.

The chain uses TRBV30 and TRBJ1-3; no clear D. Trimming pared 1 base from V and 0 bases from J, leaving 7 bases between. Per germline, CDR1 GTSNPN and CDR2 SVGIG (reference sequence). The length of the CDR3 is 14 residues. In DNA form, the CDR3 reads TGTGCCTGGAGTGAAAAGGCCTCTGGAAACACCATATATTTT. This sequence encodes CAWSEKASGNTIYF.

This clonotype was counted ten times or more. The chain employs TRBV15 and TRBJ2-3; no firm D call. The germline V gene encodes CDR1 LNHNV and CDR2 YYDKDF (reference sequence). V lost 0 bases, J lost 3 bases, and 4 bases lay in between. CDR3 length: 13 amino acids. The CDR3 bases are TGTGCCACCAGCAGAGATTCTACAGATACGCAGTATTTT. Translated: CATSRDSTDTQYF.

This chain joins TRBV9 and TRBJ1-2; a possible D gene is TRBD1 (6 bases). The CDR3 is 17 amino acids. V shed 0 bases and J shed 4 bases, with 19 bases lying between them. The germline CDR1 and CDR2 sequences are SGDLS and YYNGEE. CDR3 sequence: CASSVGSTGGASYGYTF. DNA for the CDR3: TGTGCCAGCAGCGTAGGGAGCACGGGGGGCGCTTCCTATGGCTACACCTTC. The whole variable domain, filled in from reference TRBV9 and TRBJ1-2, reads DSGVTQTPKHLITATGQRVTLRCSPRSGDLSVYWYQQSLDQGLQFLIQYYNGEERAKGNILERFSAQQFPDLHSELNLSSLELGDSALYFCASSVGSTGGASYGYTFGSGTRLTVV.

The genes are TRBV20-1 and TRBJ2-3; maybe TRBD1 (5 bases). The CDR3 spans 12 residues. Trimming took 6 bases from V and 4 from J, leaving 11 bases between them. Germline loops: CDR1 DFQATT, CDR2 SNEGSKA (reference sequence). CDR3 sequence reads: CSARRVPDTQYF. CDR3 DNA sequence: TGCAGTGCCCGCAGGGTCCCAGATACGCAGTATTTT.

This clonotype was seen a handful of times. The rearrangement links TRBV7-2 to TRBJ2-1, with 12 bases aligning to TRBD2. V dropped 3 bases and J dropped 3; count of bases not matched to a gene: 6. CDR3 length: 17 amino acids. Per germline, CDR1 SGHTA and CDR2 FQGNSA. The CDR3 sequence: CASSLLAGGVLYNEQFF. In DNA, the CDR3 is TGTGCCAGCAGCTTGCTAGCGGGGGGGGTACTCTACAATGAGCAGTTCTTC.

This clonotype was counted only a few times. The rearrangement uses TRBV20-1 and TRBJ1-6; no definite D call. V lost 5 bases and J lost 8, with 13 bases in between. This CDR3 has 13 amino acids. The germline V gene has CDR1 DFQATT and CDR2 SNEGSKA (reference sequence). CDR3 in DNA: TGCAGTGCTCGAGCGGGGTACGATTCACCCCTCCACTTT. Its translation: CSARAGYDSPLHF.

V is TRBV5-1 and J is TRBJ1-4, with D maybe TRBD1 (5 bases). CDR3 length equals 14 residues. V shed 2 bases and J shed 6 bases, with 11 bases lying between them. CDR1 is SGHRS, CDR2 YFSETQ, per germline. CDR3 region: CASSFGGADEKLFF. DNA for the CDR3: TGCGCCAGCAGCTTTGGCGGGGCAGATGAAAAACTGTTTTTT.

This clonotype came up many times. This chain joins TRBV5-1 and TRBJ1-5; 8 bases match TRBD1. Germline V gene lookup returns CDR1 SGHRS and CDR2 YFSETQ. There are 14 residues in the CDR3. V lost 0 bases, J lost 8 bases, and 4 bases stayed unmatched. The CDR3 DNA follows: TGCGCCAGCAGCTTGGAACAGGGGGGGAAGCCCCAGCATTTT. Its translation: CASSLEQGGKPQHF.